A selection of T cell receptor beta chains follows, all from one sample in a study of CD8 T cells in ankylosing spondylitis. TCRdb re-called the 5' RACE reads through MiXCR, storing one row per CDR3 protein. The table lists around 250,000 distinct CDR3 sequences, around 10% of them singletons. The source material was blood, either unsorted or a sorted T cell fraction (not recorded which). These receptors were obtained from a male donor with ankylosing spondylitis or in good health (not recorded which). Both conserved end residues are part of each CDR3. The order of the fields is clone size, D gene, J gene, V gene, CDR3 length, CDR3 DNA, CDR3 protein. D genes are given only for firm matches. A clone size is listed for some rows: how often the clone was seen (once, few, many), or a class if it is expanded.

size: many; D: TRBD1; J: TRBJ1-1; V: TRBV28; length: 15; DNA: TGTGCCAGCAGTTTCTCCCCGAGGGGACAGAGCGAGGCTTTCTTT; CDR3: CASSFSPRGQSEAFF
size: .; D: TRBD2; J: TRBJ2-2; V: TRBV5-5; length: 15; DNA: TGTGCTTCGGGACTAGCGGGAGGGGGAACCGGGGAGCTGTTTTTT; CDR3: CASGLAGGGTGELFF
size: many; D: TRBD2; J: TRBJ2-7; V: TRBV20-1; length: 12; DNA: TGCAGTGCTGGGGGGGTGGGTGGCGAGCAGTACTTC; CDR3: CSAGGVGGEQYF
size: many; D: .; J: TRBJ2-1; V: TRBV10-3; length: 11; DNA: TGTGCCATCATGGACAACAATGAGCAGTTCTTC; CDR3: CAIMDNNEQFF
size: .; D: TRBD1; J: TRBJ2-4; V: TRBV18; length: 15; DNA: TGTGCCAGCTCCCGACAGGGACATGCCAAAAACATTCAGTACTTC; CDR3: CASSRQGHAKNIQYF
size: .; D: .; J: TRBJ1-2; V: TRBV5-1; length: 15; DNA: TGCGCCAGCAGCTTGGGGACAGCGACCCTGGGAGGCTACACCTTC; CDR3: CASSLGTATLGGYTF
size: many; D: .; J: TRBJ2-1; V: TRBV15; length: 13; DNA: TGTGCCACCAGCACCGAGGGGAACAGTGAGCAGTTCTTC; CDR3: CATSTEGNSEQFF
size: few; D: .; J: TRBJ2-1; V: TRBV7-9; length: 17; DNA: TGTGCCAGCAGCTCCCCGGAGACACCGGGTTCCTACAATGAGCAGTTCTTC; CDR3: CASSSPETPGSYNEQFF
size: .; D: .; J: TRBJ2-3; V: TRBV3-1; length: 14; DNA: TGTGCCAGCAGCCAAGGAATTACCGGGGGTACGCAGTATTTT; CDR3: CASSQGITGGTQYF
size: .; D: TRBD2; J: TRBJ2-2; V: TRBV3-1; length: 17; DNA: TGTGCCAGCAGCCACCATCTAGCGGGGGAATACGCCGGGGAGCTGTTTTTT; CDR3: CASSHHLAGEYAGELFF
size: .; D: TRBD2; J: TRBJ2-5; V: TRBV7-9; length: 16; DNA: TGTGCCAGCAGCCCCATGGGACTAGCGGGAGAGGAGACCCAGTACTTC; CDR3: CASSPMGLAGEETQYF
size: .; D: .; J: TRBJ1-2; V: TRBV7-8; length: 12; DNA: TGTGCCAGCAGCTTGTACATGAGGGGCTACACCTTC; CDR3: CASSLYMRGYTF
size: many; D: .; J: TRBJ2-5; V: TRBV28; length: 14; DNA: TGTGCCAGCAGTGGGACCTGGAAGCAAGAGACCCAGTACTTC; CDR3: CASSGTWKQETQYF
size: many; D: .; J: TRBJ2-7; V: TRBV5-1; length: 13; DNA: TGCGCCAGCAGCGACGTAAGAAGCTACGAGCAGTACTTC; CDR3: CASSDVRSYEQYF
size: few; D: .; J: TRBJ2-3; V: TRBV6-4; length: 13; DNA: TGTGCCAGCAGACCTCCGGGGGCAGATACGCAGTATTTT; CDR3: CASRPPGADTQYF
size: many; D: .; J: TRBJ2-3; V: TRBV6-2/TRBV6-3; length: 16; DNA: TGTGCCAGCAGTCCACATGGGGCGGGCCCCACAGATACGCAGTATTTT; CDR3: CASSPHGAGPTDTQYF
size: many; D: TRBD2; J: TRBJ2-7; V: TRBV4-1; length: 13; DNA: TGCGCCAGCAGCCATGCCAGCGGGGTCGAGCAGTACTTC; CDR3: CASSHASGVEQYF
size: many; D: .; J: TRBJ1-2; V: TRBV20-1; length: 12; DNA: TGCAGTGCTAGAGATCCGGACTATGGCTACACCTTC; CDR3: CSARDPDYGYTF
size: few; D: .; J: TRBJ1-3; V: TRBV6-1; length: 16; DNA: TGTGCCAGCAGTACCCCCCGTTGGGGGGTTGGAAACACCATATATTTT; CDR3: CASSTPRWGVGNTIYF
size: many; D: .; J: TRBJ2-2; V: TRBV20-1; length: 13; DNA: TGCAGTGCTCGACAGCCGAACACCGGGGAGCTGTTTTTT; CDR3: CSARQPNTGELFF
size: .; D: TRBD1; J: TRBJ1-5; V: TRBV12-3/TRBV12-4; length: 13; DNA: TGTGCCAGCAGTCCAGGGGGCTATCAGCCCCAGCATTTT; CDR3: CASSPGGYQPQHF
size: many; D: .; J: TRBJ1-1; V: TRBV5-1; length: 15; DNA: TGCGCCAGCAGCATTACAGGGAGCGTGAACACTGAAGCTTTCTTT; CDR3: CASSITGSVNTEAFF
size: many; D: TRBD2; J: TRBJ2-7; V: TRBV5-1; length: 16; DNA: TGCGCCAGCAGCTTGGATGGTAGCGGGGGGTTCTACGAGCAGTACTTC; CDR3: CASSLDGSGGFYEQYF
size: many; D: TRBD2; J: TRBJ2-7; V: TRBV5-1; length: 15; DNA: TGCGCCAGCAGCGTTGGTAGCGGGGGGGCGTTTGAGCAGTACTTC; CDR3: CASSVGSGGAFEQYF
size: .; D: .; J: TRBJ2-1; V: TRBV2; length: 12; DNA: TGTGCCAGCAGTGAAGTGTTCAATGAGCAGTTCTTC; CDR3: CASSEVFNEQFF
size: .; D: TRBD2; J: TRBJ2-3; V: TRBV12-3/TRBV12-4; length: 17; DNA: TGTGCCAGCAGTCGACCGCTAGCGGGGGAGACGACAGATACGCAGTATTTT; CDR3: CASSRPLAGETTDTQYF
size: few; D: .; J: TRBJ1-2; V: TRBV5-1; length: 15; DNA: TGCGCCAGCAGCCTAGGGGTATCGGGAAACTATGGCTACACCTTC; CDR3: CASSLGVSGNYGYTF
size: many; D: .; J: TRBJ1-4; V: TRBV20-1; length: 10; DNA: TGCAGTGCTAAGGGACAATACCTGTTTTTT; CDR3: CSAKGQYLFF
size: many; D: .; J: TRBJ2-7; V: TRBV5-5; length: 13; DNA: TGTGCCAGCAGCACGACAGAGCACTACGAGCAGTACTTC; CDR3: CASSTTEHYEQYF
size: .; D: .; J: TRBJ2-4; V: TRBV12-3/TRBV12-4; length: 15; DNA: TGTGCCAGCAGACGAAGTGGGGGAGACAAAAACATTCAGTACTTC; CDR3: CASRRSGGDKNIQYF
size: many; D: .; J: TRBJ2-1; V: TRBV20-1; length: 15; DNA: TGCAGTGGGGTTAGCCTCTCGAGGTTTGTCAATGAGCAGTTCTTC; CDR3: CSGVSLSRFVNEQFF
size: few; D: .; J: TRBJ2-5; V: TRBV24-1; length: 14; DNA: TGTGCCACCAACGGAGGCCCCCGCCAAGAGACCCAGTACTTC; CDR3: CATNGGPRQETQYF
size: many; D: .; J: TRBJ2-7; V: TRBV5-1; length: 17; DNA: TGCGCCAGCAGATACGGACTTGGGCCTAACAGGGAGGGCGAGCAGTACTTC; CDR3: CASRYGLGPNREGEQYF
size: .; D: .; J: TRBJ2-1; V: TRBV7-9; length: 13; DNA: TGTGCCAGCAGCCCTGGGGGTATCGATGAGCAGTTCTTC; CDR3: CASSPGGIDEQFF
size: many; D: .; J: TRBJ2-7; V: TRBV7-9; length: 15; DNA: TGTGCCAGCAGCCCCCGTGGGCGGGACTCCTACGAGCAGTACTTC; CDR3: CASSPRGRDSYEQYF
size: .; D: .; J: TRBJ1-2; V: TRBV2; length: 13; DNA: TGTGCCAGCACCTCGAGAGCAGGGGATGGCTACACCTTC; CDR3: CASTSRAGDGYTF
size: .; D: .; J: TRBJ2-6; V: TRBV18; length: 17; DNA: TGTGCCAGCTCACCGTTGGGACGGTTCTCTGGGGCCAACGTCCTGACTTTC; CDR3: CASSPLGRFSGANVLTF
size: .; D: .; J: TRBJ2-1; V: TRBV28; length: 15; DNA: TGTGCCAGCAGTCTCCGAACGACTATCCGGAATGAGCAGTTCTTC; CDR3: CASSLRTTIRNEQFF
size: .; D: TRBD2; J: TRBJ2-2; V: TRBV6-1; length: 14; DNA: TGTGCCAGCACCCCTAGCGGTCGAGGCGGGGAGCTGTTTTTT; CDR3: CASTPSGRGGELFF
size: many; D: TRBD1; J: TRBJ2-5; V: TRBV3-1; length: 16; DNA: TGTGCCAGCAGCCAAGATGAGACAGGGGATTGGGAGACCCAGTACTTC; CDR3: CASSQDETGDWETQYF